These T cell receptor beta chains were read from a single sample in a study of breast tumors, draining lymph nodes, adjacent tissues. Using its own MiXCR run on the multiplex PCR reads, TCRdb lists one record per CDR3 protein. The profile shows fewer than 200,000 distinct CDR3 sequences, around a third of them singletons. Input material: axillary lymph node tissue. Receptor source: a female donor with breast cancer. Some clones in this sample may be carry-over from other donors' samples. CDR3s leave out the opening cysteine and the closing phenylalanine or tryptophan. D genes are given only for firm matches. Size is omitted from some rows. Given values are once, few, many or a class for expanded clones.

length: 12
V: TRBV2
J: TRBJ1-2
D: -
size: once
CDR3: ASSTGSVAYGYT

length: 13
V: TRBV30
J: TRBJ1-6
D: -
size: many
CDR3: AWTRRSSYNSPLH

length: 13
V: TRBV5-6
J: TRBJ2-5
D: -
size: many
CDR3: ASSLELRGQETQY

length: 13
V: TRBV5-6
J: TRBJ1-2
D: -
size: -
CDR3: ASSLLQATNYGYT

length: 13
V: TRBV7-9
J: TRBJ1-2
D: -
size: -
CDR3: ASSLEHSYAGGYP

length: 13
V: TRBV18
J: TRBJ2-5
D: -
size: many
CDR3: ASSPSFGPGETQY

length: 13
V: TRBV29-1
J: TRBJ2-3
D: TRBD1
size: many
CDR3: SVQTGGRGTDTQY

length: 14
V: TRBV6-6
J: TRBJ1-1
D: TRBD1
size: few
CDR3: ASSYAGTGEGTEAF

length: 15
V: TRBV5-1
J: TRBJ2-5
D: TRBD1
size: many
CDR3: ASTTYLGQGKAETQY

length: 18
V: TRBV24-1
J: TRBJ2-2
D: TRBD2
size: -
CDR3: ATSDTKCRTSGRNTGELF

length: 13
V: TRBV20-1
J: TRBJ2-3
D: TRBD1
size: -
CDR3: SARLGTGGGDTQY

length: 13
V: TRBV7-2
J: TRBJ1-3
D: -
size: many
CDR3: ASSPGGVIGGTIY

length: 11
V: TRBV5-4
J: TRBJ1-2
D: -
size: many
CDR3: ASSFRGSLGYT

length: 13
V: TRBV19
J: TRBJ2-3
D: -
size: many
CDR3: ASSSLGGGTDTQY

length: 12
V: TRBV5-1
J: TRBJ2-7
D: -
size: -
CDR3: ASSFQGDSYEQY

length: 16
V: TRBV6-2/TRBV6-3
J: TRBJ1-5
D: -
size: -
CDR3: ASSHSGGRGYSNQPQH

length: 13
V: TRBV19
J: TRBJ1-5
D: -
size: -
CDR3: ASRNRGVGSQPQH

length: 11
V: TRBV5-1
J: TRBJ2-3
D: -
size: many
CDR3: ASSGAGQGTQY

length: 12
V: TRBV7-3
J: TRBJ1-5
D: -
size: -
CDR3: ASSWGASNQPQH

length: 12
V: TRBV7-2
J: TRBJ2-5
D: -
size: -
CDR3: ASSLEAQGWTQY

length: 16
V: TRBV5-8
J: TRBJ2-2
D: -
size: many
CDR3: ASSLDPSTSVNTGELF

length: 15
V: TRBV6-5
J: TRBJ2-1
D: TRBD2
size: many
CDR3: ASIRTSGSLSRNEQF

length: 12
V: TRBV29-1
J: TRBJ2-1
D: -
size: -
CDR3: SLEGGGLYNEQF

length: 10
V: TRBV5-1
J: TRBJ2-7
D: TRBD1
size: many
CDR3: ASSRDSLEQY

length: 11
V: TRBV12-3/TRBV12-4
J: TRBJ1-3
D: -
size: few
CDR3: ASSFLSGNTIY

length: 11
V: TRBV20-1
J: TRBJ2-2
D: TRBD1
size: -
CDR3: SAREVRTGALF

length: 15
V: TRBV5-4
J: TRBJ1-2
D: TRBD1
size: -
CDR3: AGSPGANRGLEYGYT

length: 12
V: TRBV2
J: TRBJ1-5
D: TRBD1
size: many
CDR3: ASRPDRPPRAQH